This T cell receptor beta chain was sequenced during a study of blood T cell repertoires in COVID-19. Study details: The origin of the acute and convalescent COVID-19 samples was the United States, Italy and Spain. Nucleic acid was either cDNA or gDNA, and it came from T cells, B-cell-depleted T cells, or PBMCs.

This clone was counted a few times. The study drew participants aged about 18 to 95 years from about two dozen US areas. Using immunoSEQ multiplex PCR, the repertoire was profiled, and TCRdb retains in-frame clones only, with some absent. The table shows roughly 190,000 clones, with around 86% occurring only once. V lost 6 bases to trimming and J lost 0 bases; unmatched junction nucleotides: 10. Germline CDR1 is SQVTM and CDR2 is ANQGSEA. The CDR3 totals 16 residues. V gene TRBV29-1 combines with J gene TRBJ1-1, with 10 bases identical to TRBD1. The sample taken for sequencing was PBMCs or T cells enriched from blood (not recorded which). This TCR was recovered from a woman between 40 and 50 years old in a cohort exposed to, infected with or recovered from COVID-19 (not recorded which). Written as DNA, the CDR3 is TGCAGCGTCCTAACGCAGACAGGGGGCCTGAACACTGAAGCTTTCTTT. Its protein is CSVLTQTGGLNTEAFF.